This T cell receptor (beta chain) was recorded in a study of early T cells in non-severe SARS-CoV-2 infection. Study-wide findings and caveats: Clonotype matching in VDJdb favored anti-spike CD8 responses and did not capture private and CD4 specificities.

This clonotype was seen many times. Its matching antigen is unknown. The V gene end was trimmed by 6 bases and the J gene end by 1 base; junction bases not matched to a gene: 9. There are 16 residues in the CDR3. In germline, CDR1 is SEHNR, CDR2 FQNEAQ (reference sequence). TCRdb re-analysed the 5' RACE reads in MiXCR, keeping a single row per CDR3 protein. The table lists tens of thousands of distinct CDR3 sequences, around 5.7% of them singletons, with 4.5% to 6% in the top ten. The sequenced sample consisted of whole blood. The sequence was collected from an adult who was a healthcare worker with PCR-confirmed SARS-CoV-2 infection or an uninfected control (not recorded which). V usage is TRBV7-9 and J usage is TRBJ1-1; the match to TRBD1 covers 9 bases. CDR3 sequence: CASRENPGQGNTEAFF. CDR3 DNA sequence: TGTGCCAGCAGGGAAAACCCGGGACAGGGGAACACTGAAGCTTTCTTT.